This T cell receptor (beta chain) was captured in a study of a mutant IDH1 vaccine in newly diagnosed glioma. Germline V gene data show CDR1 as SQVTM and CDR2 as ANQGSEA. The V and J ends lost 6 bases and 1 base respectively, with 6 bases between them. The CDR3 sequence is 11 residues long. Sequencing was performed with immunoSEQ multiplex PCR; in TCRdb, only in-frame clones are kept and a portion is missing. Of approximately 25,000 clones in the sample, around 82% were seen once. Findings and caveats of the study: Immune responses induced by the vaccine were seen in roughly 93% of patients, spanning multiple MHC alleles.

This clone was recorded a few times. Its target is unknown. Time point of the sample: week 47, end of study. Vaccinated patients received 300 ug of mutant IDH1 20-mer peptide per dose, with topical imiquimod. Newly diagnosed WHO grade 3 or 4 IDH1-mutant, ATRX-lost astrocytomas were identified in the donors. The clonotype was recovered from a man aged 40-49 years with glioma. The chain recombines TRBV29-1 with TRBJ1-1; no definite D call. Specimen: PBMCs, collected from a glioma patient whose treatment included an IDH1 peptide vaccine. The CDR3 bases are TGCAGCGTCGCAAGGAACACTGAAGCTTTCTTT. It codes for CSVARNTEAFF.